This TCR beta chain was sequenced in a study of blood T cells in healthy people across ages. Trimming left V 6 bases short and J 7 bases short, with 21 bases between. The CDR3 runs to 15 residues. Germline values: CDR1 LGHNA, CDR2 YNFKEQ. PCR was performed a second time for about 7 to 12 cycles using a sample-barcoded 5' primer and a J-beta primer mix. Each cDNA molecule carried a tag from a template-switch adaptor that contained 12 random nucleotides. Each CDR3 protein gets one entry after TCRdb re-called the 5' RACE reads with MiXCR. There are over 950,000 distinct CDR3 sequences in the sample; 35% to 45% occur only once, and around 13% lies in the top ten. The authors isolated at least 7 million PBMCs per sample.

Material for sequencing was blood. The chain joins TRBV4-2 to TRBJ2-5; possible D gene TRBD1, 5 bases. The source is a man younger than 35 in good health. For the CDR3, the DNA is TGTGCCAGCAGTCTTAAAGGGGCGAGAATGGGGACCCAGTACTTC. Its protein is CASSLKGARMGTQYF.